The next 7 T cell receptor beta chains were all read from a single sample in a study of blood T cell repertoires in COVID-19. The data were produced by immunoSEQ multiplex PCR, yet TCRdb's version contains in-frame clones alone and is incomplete. Of roughly 250,000 clones listed, around 83% are singletons. Sequencing was done on a sample of peripheral blood. The receptors were sampled from a middle-aged man with active or convalescent COVID-19.

This chain joins TRBV9 and TRBJ2-1; TRBD2 matches at 10 bases. The CDR3 has 15 amino acids. Trimming took 2 bases from V and 4 from J; bases not matched to a gene: 3. The germline V gene has CDR1 SGDLS and CDR2 YYNGEE. The chain's CDR3 is CASSVGLAAYNEQFF. CDR3 nucleotides: TGTGCCAGCAGCGTCGGACTAGCGGCATACAATGAGCAGTTCTTC.

The gene calls are TRBV27 and TRBJ1-1; D is uncertain. The germline V gene has CDR1 MNHEY and CDR2 SMNVEV (reference sequence). V was pared by 5 bases and J by 0 bases, with 7 bases between. The CDR3 runs to 13 residues. CDR3 coding DNA: TGTGCCAGCAGTCCCGAGATGAACACTGAAGCTTTCTTT. Its translation is CASSPEMNTEAFF.

The chain has TRBV9 and TRBJ1-1; D is unclear. The V gene lost 4 bases and the J gene lost 1 base, with 11 bases spanning the gap. The CDR3 totals 14 residues. CDR1 is SGDLS, CDR2 YYNGEE, per germline. The CDR3 DNA reads TGTGCCAGCAGCCCCCCCGTCCGGAACACTGAAGCTTTCTTT. This gives the protein CASSPPVRNTEAFF.

The chain links TRBV6-5 to TRBJ2-3; D might be TRBD2 (5 bases). Trimming removed 5 bases at V and 2 bases at J, with 14 bases between. CDR3 length equals 15 residues. CDR1 and CDR2 (germline): MNHEY, SVGAGI. This CDR3 is CASSPSPAVTDTQYF. The CDR3 DNA follows: TGTGCCAGCAGTCCCTCCCCAGCGGTCACAGATACGCAGTATTTT.

This clone has a single count. The chain carries TRBV7-8 and TRBJ1-3; a weak D match, TRBD1 (6 bases). The CDR3 sequence is 16 residues long. Germline assignment: CDR1 SGHVS and CDR2 FQNEAQ. V was clipped by 1 base and J by 0 bases, with 10 bases between them. CDR3 sequence reads: CASSLDPGASGNTIYF. CDR3 nucleotide sequence: TGTGCCAGCAGCTTAGATCCAGGGGCCTCTGGAAACACCATATATTTT.

V is TRBV4-3 and J is TRBJ2-5; 7 bases fit TRBD1. The CDR3 sequence is 17 residues long. The germline V gene has CDR1 LGHNA and CDR2 YSLEER. V dropped 0 bases and J dropped 5; count of bases not matched to a gene: 12. CDR3 loop: CASSQDTPRGGRETQYF. In DNA form, the CDR3 reads TGCGCCAGCAGCCAAGACACCCCGAGAGGGGGCAGGGAGACCCAGTACTTC.

This clone was seen more than once but under ten times. The sample contains more than one DNA sequence encoding this CDR3. The chain uses TRBV5-1 and TRBJ1-1, with a possible D match to TRBD1 (6 bases). This CDR3 has 14 amino acids. Germline lookup yields CDR1 SGHRS and CDR2 YFSETQ. The ends were cut back, 3 bases at V and 5 bases at J, with 14 bases in the middle. The chain's CDR3 is CASSSAGVRTEAFF. The CDR3 bases are TGCGCCAGCAGCTCAGCAGGGGTGAGGACTGAAGCTTTCTTT.